The T cell receptor (beta chain) described here comes from a study of cytomegalovirus exposure and HLA in healthy donors. After removal of 3 bases from V and 7 bases from J, the junction contained 10 bases not matched to a gene. The germline V gene encodes CDR1 LNHDA and CDR2 SQIVND (reference sequence). This CDR3 spans 16 amino acids. The PCR ran on 60 Vbeta and 13 Jbeta primers. Generated by immunoSEQ multiplex PCR, the TCRdb table keeps only in-frame clones and is missing some. The sample lists under 150,000 clones, 75% to 85% seen once, with 2% to 3% in the top ten. Material for sequencing was PBMCs. The chain carries TRBV19 and TRBJ2-1; TRBD2 matches at 9 bases. The clonotype originates from a man aged 50 or older in good health and CMV-seronegative. CDR3 protein: CASSIRGGGARNEQFF. In DNA, the CDR3 is TGTGCCAGTAGTATTCGTGGCGGGGGGGCCAGGAATGAGCAGTTCTTC.